The present T cell receptor (beta chain) was sequenced within a study of T cells in tuberculosis. Study details: PBMC were archived before or within 7 days of starting treatment. Study findings and constraints: Using the GMM-specific repertoire gave 87% accuracy versus approximately 70% with motifs.

Trimming took off 1 base at V and 5 bases at J, with 7 bases between the two ends. CDR3 size: 13 residues. Germline V gives CDR1 SGHTS, CDR2 YDEGEE. A word on this clone: The antigen remains unidentified.

Sample time point: new active TB diagnosis, blood taken before or within 7 days of starting treatment. Produced via immunoSEQ multiplex PCR; TCRdb's table is partial and in-frame only. The table records 25,000 to 35,000 clones, about 82% of them present only once. The chain recombines TRBV5-8 with TRBJ1-5; possible D gene TRBD1, 5 bases. The sequences come from PBMCs, collected at tuberculosis diagnosis. This clonotype was obtained from an adult with tuberculosis. In nucleotides, the CDR3 is TGTGCCAGCAGCTTGTCGGGGGATCAGCCCCAGCATTTT. Its translation is CASSLSGDQPQHF.